These T cell receptor beta chains were read from a single sample in a study of blood T cell repertoires in COVID-19. TCRdb's copy holds only in-frame clones and misses some; the assay was immunoSEQ multiplex PCR. The table lists roughly 250,000 clones, roughly 87% of them singletons. Sequencing input: PBMCs or T cells enriched from blood (not recorded which). These receptors all come from a woman aged 25 to 45 with acute COVID-19. Each CDR3 is given with its conserved first and last residue. D genes are given only for firm matches. Where a row states a size, it is once, few, many or the class of an expanded clone; other rows omit it.

cdr3_aa cdr3_nt j_call d_call clone_size v_call
CASSQGTGVREQYF TGTGCCAGCAGCCAAGGGACAGGGGTTAGGGAGCAGTACTTC TRBJ2-7 TRBD1 . TRBV3-1/TRBV3-2
CASSSQGLPSDNEQFF TGTGCCAGCAGCTCCCAGGGACTACCATCCGACAATGAGCAGTTCTTC TRBJ2-1 TRBD2 . TRBV7-2
CASSLSTGDNYGYTF TGCGCCAGCAGCTTGAGTACAGGAGATAACTATGGCTACACCTTC TRBJ1-2 . few TRBV5-1
CASSLAPYNEQFF TGTGCCAGCAGCTTAGCCCCATACAATGAGCAGTTCTTC TRBJ2-1 . . TRBV7-2
CASSYSINAADTQYF TGTGCCAGCAGTTACTCGATCAACGCGGCAGATACGCAGTATTTT TRBJ2-3 . few TRBV6-2/TRBV6-3
CASSLAGLAGLRQYF TGTGCCAGCAGTTTGGCGGGACTAGCGGGTCTGAGGCAGTACTTC TRBJ2-7 TRBD2 . TRBV27
CARGTGRADTGELFF TGTGCCAGGGGCACGGGGAGGGCGGACACCGGGGAGCTGTTTTTT TRBJ2-2 TRBD2 . TRBV3-1/TRBV3-2
CASSQATRSEQFF TGCGCCAGCAGCCAGGCGACTAGGAGTGAGCAGTTCTTC TRBJ2-1 . . TRBV4-1
CASSYSSSVNTEAFF TGTGCCAGCAGTTACAGCTCAAGTGTGAACACTGAAGCTTTCTTT TRBJ1-1 . . TRBV28
CASRTGRVDYGYTF TGCGCCAGCAGGACCGGCAGGGTCGACTATGGCTACACCTTC TRBJ1-2 . . TRBV5-1
CASSSPDRYNSPLHF TGTGCCAGCAGTTCACCTGACAGATATAATTCACCCCTCCACTTT TRBJ1-6 . . TRBV28
CASSLGLLAGETYEQYF TGTGCCAGCAGCTTAGGGCTACTAGCGGGGGAGACCTACGAGCAGTACTTC TRBJ2-7 TRBD2 . TRBV11-3
CASSQTGLGSYNEQFF TGCGCCAGCAGCCAGACAGGGTTAGGGTCCTACAATGAGCAGTTCTTC TRBJ2-1 TRBD1 many TRBV4-3
CASSLVGTGTTEAFF TGTGCCAGCAGCTTGGTAGGTACAGGGACCACTGAAGCTTTCTTT TRBJ1-1 . once TRBV5-5
CATGWEASGANVLTF TGTGCCACCGGATGGGAGGCGTCTGGGGCCAACGTCCTGACTTTC TRBJ2-6 . . TRBV19
CASSLTGGFEAFF TGTGCCAGCAGTCTGACAGGGGGCTTTGAAGCTTTCTTT TRBJ1-1 TRBD1 . TRBV12-3/TRBV12-4
CASRPAGEETQYF TGTGCCAGTAGGCCGGCCGGAGAAGAGACCCAGTACTTC TRBJ2-5 . once TRBV19
CASTPTSGFTDTQYF TGTGCCAGCACCCCGACTAGCGGCTTCACAGATACGCAGTATTTT TRBJ2-3 TRBD2 . TRBV6-5
CASRVHNTGELFF TGTGCCAGCAGAGTACATAACACCGGGGAGCTGTTTTTT TRBJ2-2 . . TRBV12-3/TRBV12-4
CSVDVWGGAANTEAFF TGCAGCGTGGATGTGTGGGGGGGCGCGGCGAACACTGAAGCTTTCTTT TRBJ1-1 . . TRBV29-1
CASSQGTGAYNEQFF TGTGCCAGCAGCCAAGGGACAGGAGCCTACAATGAGCAGTTCTTC TRBJ2-1 TRBD1 . TRBV3-1/TRBV3-2
CSASRRGGSPLHF TGCAGTGCTAGTCGAAGGGGTGGGTCACCCCTCCACTTT TRBJ1-6 . once TRBV20-1
CAIRRRGRTDTQYF TGTGCCATTAGGCGCAGGGGGCGCACAGATACGCAGTATTTT TRBJ2-3 TRBD1 few TRBV27
CASSQDMDRRTYEQYF TGTGCCAGCAGCCAAGATATGGACAGACGAACCTACGAGCAGTACTTC TRBJ2-7 . . TRBV14
CASSIEGPRSVSYNEQFF TGTGCCAGTAGTATAGAGGGGCCTAGGAGCGTCTCCTACAATGAGCAGTTCTTC TRBJ2-1 . . TRBV19
CASSASGTSSYEQYF TGTGCCAGCAGTGCTAGCGGGACCAGTTCCTACGAGCAGTACTTC TRBJ2-7 TRBD2 . TRBV27
CASSYSWISTYEQYF TGTGCCAGCAGTTACTCGTGGATTAGCACCTACGAGCAGTACTTC TRBJ2-7 . once TRBV6-5
CATSDPFSPGGAFF TGTGCCACCAGTGACCCCTTTAGTCCGGGGGGAGCTTTCTTT TRBJ1-1 . . TRBV24-1
CASSQEAGWDEQFF TGTGCCAGCAGCCAAGAGGCGGGATGGGATGAGCAGTTCTTC TRBJ2-1 . . TRBV3-1/TRBV3-2
CASSMRDREGHIQYF TGTGCCAGTAGTATGAGGGACAGGGAGGGTCACATTCAGTACTTC TRBJ2-4 TRBD1 . TRBV19
CASSQNRGRTNEQFF TGTGCCAGCAGCCAGAACCGGGGGAGGACCAATGAGCAGTTCTTC TRBJ2-1 . . TRBV7-9
CASSSPSPVGGNTQYF TGTGCCAGCAGTTCACCTAGCCCCGTCGGCGGGAATACGCAGTATTTT TRBJ2-3 . . TRBV28
CASSPAGVGTGELFF TGTGCCAGCAGCCCCGCGGGAGTCGGCACCGGGGAGCTGTTTTTT TRBJ2-2 TRBD2 . TRBV7-2
CASSIEVSNYGYTF TGTGCCAGTAGTATAGAAGTCAGTAACTATGGCTACACCTTC TRBJ1-2 . . TRBV19
CASSWIIEGENTEAFF TGTGCCAGCAGTTGGATAATCGAGGGCGAGAACACTGAAGCTTTCTTT TRBJ1-1 . few TRBV28
CATSEPSGREQFF TGTGCCACCAGTGAACCTAGCGGACGTGAGCAGTTCTTC TRBJ2-1 TRBD2 . TRBV24-1
CASSSIDYSYEQYF TGTGCCAGCAGTTCCATCGACTATTCCTACGAGCAGTACTTC TRBJ2-7 . . TRBV6-2/TRBV6-3
CASSLKGTGGGYNEQFF TGTGCCAGCTCACTCAAAGGGACAGGGGGAGGCTACAATGAGCAGTTCTTC TRBJ2-1 TRBD1 . TRBV18
CSALQGAEAFF TGCAGTGCGCTCCAGGGGGCTGAAGCTTTCTTT TRBJ1-1 TRBD1 . TRBV20-1
CASSGVGGALNQPQHF TGTGCCAGCAGTGGAGTAGGGGGCGCTTTAAATCAGCCCCAGCATTTT TRBJ1-5 TRBD1 . TRBV6-1
CASSLVAGGGGYTF TGCGCCAGCAGCTTGGTAGCAGGGGGCGGAGGCTACACCTTC TRBJ1-2 TRBD1 . TRBV5-1
CASSQEGIPGYGYTF TGTGCCAGCAGCCAAGAAGGTATTCCGGGGTATGGCTACACCTTC TRBJ1-2 . . TRBV14
CASSSQGAEEKLFF TGTGCCAGCAGCTCGCAGGGGGCGGAAGAAAAACTGTTTTTT TRBJ1-4 TRBD1 . TRBV7-9
CAISSADSEPTIYF TGTGCCATCTCATCAGCTGACAGCGAACCCACCATATATTTT TRBJ1-3 . . TRBV7-3
CASSRMAYEQYF TGTGCCAGCAGCCGGATGGCTTACGAGCAGTACTTC TRBJ2-7 . . TRBV7-8
CASSLTGWELFF TGTGCCAGCAGCCTAACCGGTTGGGAGCTGTTTTTT TRBJ2-2 . . TRBV11-2
CASSRTGTDTQYF TGTGCCAGCAGCCGGACTGGCACAGATACGCAGTATTTT TRBJ2-3 . . TRBV9
CASSLIRANTGELFF TGTGCCAGCAGCTTGATCAGGGCCAACACCGGGGAGCTGTTTTTT TRBJ2-2 . . TRBV5-6
CASSPPSTGGNTGELFF TGCGCCAGCAGCCCTCCCTCGACAGGGGGAAACACCGGGGAGCTGTTTTTT TRBJ2-2 TRBD1 once TRBV5-1
CASSLRTGSSYEQYF TGTGCCAGCAGTTTACGGACAGGGAGCTCCTACGAGCAGTACTTC TRBJ2-7 TRBD1 . TRBV27
CASTPTSFGYTF TGTGCCAGCACCCCCACATCCTTCGGCTACACCTTC TRBJ1-2 . . TRBV12-3/TRBV12-4
CASSPSGPTNEKLFF TGCGCCAGCAGCCCCTCGGGTCCAACTAATGAAAAACTGTTTTTT TRBJ1-4 . few TRBV5-1
CASSFDTSGNTIYF TGTGCCAGCAGCTTCGACACCTCTGGAAACACCATATATTTT TRBJ1-3 . few TRBV9
CASSPFRGKVNTEAFF TGTGCCAGCAGTCCATTCAGGGGTAAGGTGAACACTGAAGCTTTCTTT TRBJ1-1 . . TRBV28
CASSAGTDTDTQYF TGCGCCAGCAGCGCCGGGACTGACACAGATACGCAGTATTTT TRBJ2-3 . . TRBV5-1
CASRGHGTGAQEKLFF TGTGCCAGCAGAGGGCATGGGACAGGGGCGCAAGAAAAACTGTTTTTT TRBJ1-4 TRBD1 . TRBV27
CASSSAQTGGTEAFF TGTGCCAGCAGTTCCGCCCAGACAGGGGGTACTGAAGCTTTCTTT TRBJ1-1 TRBD1 . TRBV27
CATSDGRVRQETQYF TGTGCCACCAGTGACGGCAGGGTAAGGCAAGAGACCCAGTACTTC TRBJ2-5 . . TRBV24-1